These 28 T cell receptor beta chains were sequenced from one sample in a study of PD-1 blockade in classical Hodgkin lymphoma. Time point of the sample: cycle 4 day 1 (C4D1), after less than 7 weeks of nivolumab. Brentuximab vedotin exposure varied, and every patient relapsed after autologous stem cell transplantation. The method was immunoSEQ multiplex PCR; TCRdb's version includes in-frame clones alone and lacks a portion of them. The repertoire holds tens of thousands of clones, with nearly 90% as singletons. The source was peripheral blood mononuclear cells (PBMCs), collected before the fourth cycle of nivolumab. These receptors were collected from a human donor with classical Hodgkin lymphoma.

The chain recombines TRBV5-1 with TRBJ1-5; 7 bases line up with TRBD1. This CDR3 has 15 amino acids. Germline V lookup: CDR1 SGHRS, CDR2 YFSETQ. The V gene end was trimmed by 4 bases and the J gene end by 2 bases; junction bases not matched to a gene: 6. DNA of the CDR3: TGCGCCAGCAGCCCCGAGGGGGCCGGCAATCAGCCCCAGCATTTT. Amino acid sequence: CASSPEGAGNQPQHF.

The chain couples TRBV5-1 to TRBJ2-5; 8 nucleotides agree with TRBD2. The CDR3 runs to 15 residues. Germline lookup yields CDR1 SGHRS and CDR2 YFSETQ. The V gene end was trimmed by 2 bases and the J gene end by 5 bases; junction bases not matched to a gene: 8. The CDR3 here is CASSLGSGGGETQYF. CDR3 bases: TGCGCCAGCAGCTTAGGAAGCGGGGGAGGGGAGACCCAGTACTTC. Variable domain in full (rest from reference TRBV5-1 and TRBJ2-5): KAGVTQTPRYLIKTRGQQVTLSCSPISGHRSVSWYQQTPGQGLQFLFEYFSETQRNKGNFPGRFSGRQFSNSRSEMNVSTLELGDSALYLCASSLGSGGGETQYFGPGTRLLVL.

The rearrangement links TRBV6-6 to TRBJ1-4; tentatively, D is TRBD1 (6 bases). The CDR3 sequence is 16 residues long. Germline-derived CDR1 and CDR2 are MNHNY and SVGAGI (reference sequence). V was pared by 4 bases and J by 3 bases, with 15 bases between. CDR3 sequence reads: CASSFGPGAANEKLFF. The CDR3 DNA reads as TGTGCCAGCAGTTTTGGACCAGGGGCGGCTAATGAAAAACTGTTTTTT.

This rearrangement joins TRBV7-6 to TRBJ2-5; 13 bases are a match to TRBD2. This CDR3 has 16 residues. The ends lost 1 base at V and 1 base at J; junction bases unmatched: 0. Germline V gene data show CDR1 as SGHVS and CDR2 as FNYEAQ. CDR3 amino acids: CASSLGLAGGQETQYF. As DNA, the CDR3 is TGTGCCAGCAGCTTAGGACTAGCGGGGGGCCAAGAGACCCAGTACTTC.

This chain joins TRBV6-1 and TRBJ2-5; D ambiguous. The CDR3 sequence is 13 residues long. Trimming removed 11 bases from V and 1 base from J, with 14 bases in between. Looked up from germline, CDR1 is MNHNS and CDR2 is SASEGT. The DNA for the CDR3 is TGTGCCGCCCCGAGGACCGCCCAAGAGACCCAGTACTTC. As protein: CAAPRTAQETQYF.

The genes are TRBV5-1 and TRBJ1-2; D is unresolved. V lost 0 bases and J 1 base, leaving 7 bases between the germline ends. This CDR3 is built from 14 residues. Germline V gene lookup returns CDR1 SGHRS and CDR2 YFSETQ. CDR3 bases: TGCGCCAGCAGCTTGGCCGAACGTAACTATGGCTACACCTTC. Residues: CASSLAERNYGYTF.

The chain has TRBV20-1 and TRBJ1-2; D remains unclear. This CDR3 contains 9 residues. Germline loops: CDR1 DFQATT, CDR2 SNEGSKA (reference sequence). V was shortened by 6 bases and J by 7 bases, with 6 bases between the two germline ends. CDR3 residues: CSAGIGYTF. The CDR3 nucleotides are TGCAGTGCGGGGATTGGCTACACCTTC.

This chain uses TRBV5-1 with TRBJ1-4; possibly TRBD1 for D (5 bases). With 0 bases removed from V and 8 bases from J, the gap between germline ends came to 8 bases. This CDR3 comprises 13 residues. Germline V gene lookup returns CDR1 SGHRS and CDR2 YFSETQ. The CDR3: CASSLVGVEKLFF. As DNA, the CDR3 is TGCGCCAGCAGCTTGGTAGGGGTCGAAAAACTGTTTTTT.

This clone was seen only once. The chain combines TRBV2 with TRBJ2-5; D gene ambiguous. The germline V gene has CDR1 SNHLY and CDR2 FYNNEI. The V and J ends lost 3 bases and 7 bases respectively, with 12 bases between them. The CDR3 runs to 13 residues. This CDR3 is CASSESLGVTQYF. Written as DNA, the CDR3 is TGTGCCAGCAGTGAGAGTCTTGGAGTGACCCAGTACTTC.

The CDR3 DNA sequence: TGTGCCAGTAGTAAAACCGGGACAGGGGGCTACGAGCAGTACTTC. It codes for CASSKTGTGGYEQYF. The chain uses TRBV19 and TRBJ2-7, with 11 nucleotides matching TRBD1. Unmatched junction bases numbered 5, after V lost 4 bases and J lost 3 bases. The CDR3 consists of 15 residues. Germline CDR1 reads LNHDA; CDR2 reads SQIVND (reference sequence). Combining the CDR3 with reference TRBV19 and TRBJ2-7 gives the whole variable domain DGGITQSPKYLFRKEGQNVTLSCEQNLNHDAMYWYRQDPGQGLRLIYYSQIVNDFQKGDIAEGYSVSREKKESFPLTVTSAQKNPTAFYLCASSKTGTGGYEQYFGPGTRLTVT.

The chain links TRBV5-1 to TRBJ1-1; D remains unclear. Trimming took off 6 bases at V and 0 bases at J, with 12 bases between the two ends. The CDR3 runs to 14 residues. Germline V gene lookup returns CDR1 SGHRS and CDR2 YFSETQ. The CDR3 loop is CASTPEVLNTEAFF. The CDR3 coding sequence is TGCGCCAGCACCCCGGAGGTGTTGAACACTGAAGCTTTCTTT.

The V gene is TRBV9, the J gene TRBJ2-3, with TRBD1 as a possible D gene (5 bases). Trimming took off 0 bases at V and 7 bases at J, with 12 bases between the two ends. The CDR3 runs to 14 residues. CDR1 SGDLS and CDR2 YYNGEE come from the germline V gene. The CDR3 loop reads CASSVGAGSNTQYF. CDR3 coding DNA: TGTGCCAGCAGCGTAGGGGCAGGGTCTAATACGCAGTATTTT. The whole variable domain, filled in from reference TRBV9 and TRBJ2-3, reads DSGVTQTPKHLITATGQRVTLRCSPRSGDLSVYWYQQSLDQGLQFLIQYYNGEERAKGNILERFSAQQFPDLHSELNLSSLELGDSALYFCASSVGAGSNTQYFGPGTRLTVL.

The rearrangement links TRBV7-9 to TRBJ2-7; 7 bases are shared with TRBD2. Germline CDR1 and CDR2: SEHNR and FQNEAQ (reference sequence). This CDR3 comprises 15 residues. V was pared by 5 bases and J by 8 bases, with 15 bases of the junction left unmatched. The DNA for the CDR3 is TGTGCCAGCAGCCCAGCGGGGTACTACCAAAGCAAGCAGTACTTC. Protein product: CASSPAGYYQSKQYF. Based on the CDR3 plus reference TRBV7-9 and TRBJ2-7, the full variable domain is DTGVSQNPRHKITKRGQNVTFRCDPISEHNRLYWYRQTLGQGPEFLTYFQNEAQLEKSRLLSDRFSAERPKGSFSTLEIQRTEQGDSAMYLCASSPAGYYQSKQYFGPGTRLTVT.

This chain connects TRBV29-1 to TRBJ2-2; 8 nucleotides align to TRBD2. V lost 5 bases to trimming and J lost 7 bases; unmatched junction nucleotides: 6. The germline CDR1 and CDR2 sequences are SQVTM and ANQGSEA. The CDR3 runs 13 residues. Here the CDR3 DNA reads TGCAGCGTTTCCAGACTAGCGTACGGGGAGCTGTTTTTT. Its translation is CSVSRLAYGELFF.

The chain has TRBV5-6 and TRBJ2-5; no reliable D call. CDR3 length equals 16 residues. The V and J ends lost 0 bases and 2 bases respectively, with 14 bases between them. Germline loops: CDR1 SGHDT, CDR2 YYEEEE. The CDR3 protein is CASSLEQRNLQETQYF. As DNA, the CDR3 is TGTGCCAGCAGCTTGGAACAGCGTAACCTTCAAGAGACCCAGTACTTC.

This clone was detected once. This chain connects TRBV28 to TRBJ1-5, with 8 bases aligning to TRBD1. The trim removed 5 bases at V and 3 bases at J, leaving 6 bases unmatched. Germline lookup yields CDR1 MDHEN and CDR2 SYDVKM. The CDR3 sequence is 15 residues long. The CDR3 sequence: CASSLRTGNNQPQHF. As DNA, the CDR3 is TGTGCCAGCAGTCTCCGGACAGGGAACAATCAGCCCCAGCATTTT.

The chain links TRBV6-6 to TRBJ2-7, with a tentative D call TRBD1 (6 bases). V lost 7 bases, J lost 2 bases, and 15 bases lay in between. In germline, CDR1 is MNHNY, CDR2 SVGAGI (reference sequence). The CDR3 totals 14 residues. The CDR3 DNA reads as TGTGCCAGCACCCAATGGGACAAACCCTACGAGCAGTACTTC. It yields the protein CASTQWDKPYEQYF.

This chain links TRBV7-9 with TRBJ2-7; perhaps D is TRBD1 or TRBD2 (6 bases each). The CDR3 runs to 15 residues. V lost 5 bases and J 4 bases, leaving 18 bases between the germline ends. Germline V gene sequence: CDR1 SEHNR, CDR2 FQNEAQ (reference sequence). CDR3 sequence: CASSERRVGGYEQYF. DNA of the CDR3: TGTGCCAGCAGCGAACGGAGGGTAGGGGGTTACGAGCAGTACTTC.

The rearrangement uses TRBV9 and TRBJ2-1; a weak D match, TRBD2 (6 bases). Germline CDR1 SGDLS, CDR2 YYNGEE. V was cut by 2 bases and J by 4 bases, with 22 bases left in between. The CDR3 is 18 residues long. The CDR3 DNA is TGTGCCAGCAGCGTTCGGGGGAAGATGACAAGTAGTTACAATGAGCAGTTCTTC. Its translation is CASSVRGKMTSSYNEQFF. Filled out from reference TRBV9 and TRBJ2-1, the complete variable domain reads DSGVTQTPKHLITATGQRVTLRCSPRSGDLSVYWYQQSLDQGLQFLIQYYNGEERAKGNILERFSAQQFPDLHSELNLSSLELGDSALYFCASSVRGKMTSSYNEQFFGPGTRLTVL.

This chain links TRBV4-2 with TRBJ2-5; D unclear. Germline CDR1 is LGHNA and CDR2 is YNFKEQ. This CDR3 comprises 13 residues. The V end was cut by 0 bases, the J end by 4 bases, with 6 bases between. The CDR3 spells CASSQDELETQYF. The CDR3 DNA is TGTGCCAGCAGCCAAGATGAGCTAGAGACCCAGTACTTC.

The V call is TRBV30, the J call TRBJ2-2; D is possibly TRBD1 or TRBD2 (6 bases each). The length of the CDR3 is 15 residues. V lost 5 bases to trimming and J lost 6 bases, with 19 bases between them. The germline V gene encodes CDR1 GTSNPN and CDR2 SVGIG (reference sequence). In DNA, the CDR3 is TGTGCCTGGGTTAATAAAGGGGGGATTCCCGGGGAGCTGTTTTTT. Encoded protein: CAWVNKGGIPGELFF.

J is TRBJ2-5 and V is TRBV10-3; 8 positions match TRBD2. The germline gives CDR1 ENHRY, CDR2 SYGVKD. This CDR3 region has 13 residues. The trim removed 6 bases at V and 4 bases at J, leaving 4 bases unmatched. CDR3 coding DNA: TGTGCCATCAGCGGGGGGGCAGGAGAGACCCAGTACTTC. Translated: CAISGGAGETQYF.

This chain joins TRBV7-9 and TRBJ1-2, with D unclear. Germline CDR1 SEHNR, CDR2 FQNEAQ (reference sequence). V was trimmed by 3 bases and J by 7 bases, leaving 15 bases between them. The CDR3 is 14 residues long. CDR3 in DNA: TGTGCCAGCAGCTTTGAGGTGGCGTCGTTTGGCTACACCTTC. Protein sequence: CASSFEVASFGYTF.

The genes are TRBV5-1 and TRBJ2-3; no clear D gene. This CDR3 is 13 amino acids long. Per germline, CDR1 SGHRS and CDR2 YFSETQ. V was trimmed by 0 bases and J by 1 base, leaving 3 bases between them. The CDR3 DNA reads as TGCGCCAGCAGCTTGGAGCGCACAGATACGCAGTATTTT. As protein: CASSLERTDTQYF.

This clone showed up just once. The rearrangement joins TRBV7-9 to TRBJ2-3; weak D call: TRBD2 (6 bases). Per the germline V gene, CDR1 is SEHNR and CDR2 is FQNEAQ (reference sequence). V lost 2 bases and J 4 bases, leaving 13 bases between the germline ends. The CDR3 is made up of 15 amino acids. For the CDR3, the DNA is TGTGCCAGCAGCTTACACAGGCTAGCGTCAGATACGCAGTATTTT. It specifies CASSLHRLASDTQYF.

This clone was counted a single time. The chain carries TRBV7-2 and TRBJ1-3; D remains unclear. Germline values: CDR1 SGHTA, CDR2 FQGNSA. V dropped 5 bases and J dropped 0 bases, with 5 bases sitting between them. CDR3 size: 13 residues. The chain's CDR3 is CASSTSSGNTIYF. In nucleotides, the CDR3 is TGTGCCAGCAGCACGAGCTCTGGAAACACCATATATTTT.

The gene calls are TRBV7-2 and TRBJ2-1; tentative D call: TRBD1 (5 bases). Trimming stripped 7 bases from V and 10 bases from J, with 17 bases between. Germline V gene lookup returns CDR1 SGHTA and CDR2 FQGNSA. This CDR3 comprises 13 residues. The CDR3 region has the DNA TGTGCCAGCAACCAAGACAGCAGGCTAGAGCAGTTCTTC. This translates into CASNQDSRLEQFF.

V usage is TRBV5-1 and J usage is TRBJ1-4; D is ambiguous. The germline V gene encodes CDR1 SGHRS and CDR2 YFSETQ. V was trimmed by 4 bases and J by 6 bases, leaving 10 bases between them. CDR3 length: 13 amino acids. The CDR3, as DNA: TGCGCCAGCAGCCAGAGACCGGATGAAAAACTGTTTTTT. This encodes CASSQRPDEKLFF. Filled out from reference TRBV5-1 and TRBJ1-4, the complete variable domain reads KAGVTQTPRYLIKTRGQQVTLSCSPISGHRSVSWYQQTPGQGLQFLFEYFSETQRNKGNFPGRFSGRQFSNSRSEMNVSTLELGDSALYLCASSQRPDEKLFFGSGTQLSVL.